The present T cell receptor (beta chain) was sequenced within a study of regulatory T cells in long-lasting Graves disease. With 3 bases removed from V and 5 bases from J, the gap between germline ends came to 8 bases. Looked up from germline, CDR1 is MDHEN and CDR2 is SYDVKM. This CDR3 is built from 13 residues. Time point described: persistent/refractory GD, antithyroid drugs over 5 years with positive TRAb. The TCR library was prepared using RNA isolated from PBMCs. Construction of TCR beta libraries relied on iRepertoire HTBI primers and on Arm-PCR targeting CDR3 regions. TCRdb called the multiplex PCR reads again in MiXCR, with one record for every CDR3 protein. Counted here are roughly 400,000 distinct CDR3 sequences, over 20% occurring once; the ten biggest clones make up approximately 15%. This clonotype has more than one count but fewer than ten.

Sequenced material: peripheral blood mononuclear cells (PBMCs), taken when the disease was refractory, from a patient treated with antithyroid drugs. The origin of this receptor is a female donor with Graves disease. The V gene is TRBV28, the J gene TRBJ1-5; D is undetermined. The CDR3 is CASSLGWDQPQHF. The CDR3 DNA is TGTGCCAGCAGTTTGGGGTGGGATCAGCCCCAGCATTTT.